The 5 T cell receptor beta chains below were found in one sample sequenced in a study of T-cell reconstitution after alpha-beta-depleted transplantation in children. Preparing the TCRbeta library involved the use of unique molecular identifiers. From the PCR reads, TCRdb called clonotypes with MiXCR, one entry per CDR3 protein. The sample holds fewer than 500,000 distinct CDR3 sequences, roughly two fifths seen once. The source material was PBMCs, sampled before TCRalphabeta/CD19-depleted stem cell transplant. The source of these receptors is a girl aged 2-15 years with aplastic anemia, due to receive a stem cell transplant.

This clonotype was seen only a few times. This chain links TRBV7-9 with TRBJ2-2, with D hard to call. This CDR3 is 13 amino acids long. Germline CDR1 is SEHNR and CDR2 is FQNEAQ (reference sequence). Trimming stripped 5 bases from V and 11 bases from J, with 15 bases between. The CDR3 loop reads CASSLSLDGELFF. The CDR3, as DNA: TGTGCCAGCAGCCTGTCCCTGGATGGAGAGCTGTTTTTT.

The rearrangement links TRBV20-1 to TRBJ2-3; 13 nucleotides line up with TRBD2. The germline V gene encodes CDR1 DFQATT and CDR2 SNEGSKA (reference sequence). V was clipped by 3 bases and J by 2 bases; unmatched bases: 17. This CDR3 spans 20 amino acids. The CDR3 here is CSASPLDGSGTSGTTDTQYF. The CDR3 DNA is TGCAGTGCTAGTCCTTTGGACGGCTCCGGGACTAGCGGGACCACAGATACGCAGTATTTT.

There are a few counts of this clonotype. The rearrangement uses TRBV14 and TRBJ2-1; no clear D gene. In germline, CDR1 is SGHDN, CDR2 FVKESK. The CDR3 sequence is 16 residues long. Trimming removed 1 base from V and 0 bases from J, with 10 bases in between. CDR3 sequence (DNA): TGTGCCAGCAGCCAAGGAGCTCTCCGCTCCTACAATGAGCAGTTCTTC. Translated: CASSQGALRSYNEQFF.

The chain joins TRBV29-1 to TRBJ2-1; 9 nucleotides align to TRBD1. The ends lost 4 bases at V and 7 bases at J; junction bases unmatched: 8. CDR3 length: 14 residues. Germline CDR1 and CDR2: SQVTM and ANQGSEA. CDR3 region: CSVAGTGSGNEQFF. In DNA, the CDR3 is TGCAGCGTTGCCGGGACAGGGTCGGGAAATGAGCAGTTCTTC.

The chain recombines TRBV20-1 with TRBJ2-1; 11 nucleotides agree with TRBD2. Germline CDR1 is DFQATT and CDR2 is SNEGSKA (reference sequence). V dropped 2 bases and J dropped 8; count of bases not matched to a gene: 11. The CDR3 sequence is 16 residues long. CDR3 sequence: CSARSYPGTSGHEQFF. Here the CDR3 DNA reads TGCAGTGCTAGATCCTATCCCGGGACTAGCGGTCATGAGCAGTTCTTC.